The following is a T cell receptor (beta chain) sequence with its context. The antigen is undetermined. The data derive from a study of blood T cells in healthy people across ages. Overall study results and limits: Donor CMV status, an unknown factor, possibly confounded changes in expanded clonotypes.

The germline CDR1 and CDR2 sequences are SNHLY and FYNNEI. The CDR3 loop spans 15 amino acids. Samples each had at least 6 micrograms of total RNA extracted. PCR was performed a second time for roughly 7 to 12 cycles using a sample-barcoded 5' primer and a J-beta primer mix. The yield of each sample was at least 2.5 million CDR3-containing paired-end reads. TCRdb fed the 5' RACE reads into MiXCR, producing one record per CDR3 protein. The table includes around 1,000,000 distinct CDR3 sequences, approximately 25% detected once. This sample was shared with a second study, whose subject was T cells of mothers and their children.

The TCR sequence derives from a girl aged 2-10 years in good health. The source material was blood. V is TRBV2 and J is TRBJ2-5, with D tentatively TRBD2 (6 bases). The better agreement between TRBJ2-1 and the DNA end casts doubt on the J call. The CDR3 region has the DNA TGTGCCAGCTTTCAACCGGGAGTCTCGAGCAATGAGCAGTTCTTC. Its protein product is CASFQPGVSSNEQFF.